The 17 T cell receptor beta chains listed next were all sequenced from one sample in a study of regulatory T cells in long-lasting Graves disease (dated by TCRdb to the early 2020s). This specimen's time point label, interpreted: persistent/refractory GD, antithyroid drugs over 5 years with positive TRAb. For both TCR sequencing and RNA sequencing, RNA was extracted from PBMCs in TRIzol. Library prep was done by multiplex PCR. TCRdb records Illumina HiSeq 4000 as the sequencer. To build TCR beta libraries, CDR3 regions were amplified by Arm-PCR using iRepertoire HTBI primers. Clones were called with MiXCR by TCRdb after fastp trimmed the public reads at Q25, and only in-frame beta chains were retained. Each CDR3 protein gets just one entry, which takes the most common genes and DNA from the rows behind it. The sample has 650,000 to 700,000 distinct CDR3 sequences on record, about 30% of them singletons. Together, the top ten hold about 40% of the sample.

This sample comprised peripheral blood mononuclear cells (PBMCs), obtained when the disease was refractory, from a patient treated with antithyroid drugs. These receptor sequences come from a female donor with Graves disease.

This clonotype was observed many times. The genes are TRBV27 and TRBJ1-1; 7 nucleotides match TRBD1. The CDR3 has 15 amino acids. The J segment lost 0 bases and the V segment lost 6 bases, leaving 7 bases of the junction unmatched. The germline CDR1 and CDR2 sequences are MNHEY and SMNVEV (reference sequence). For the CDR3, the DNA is TGTGCCAGCAGATCAACGACAGGGATGAACACTGAAGCTTTCTTT. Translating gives CASRSTTGMNTEAFF.

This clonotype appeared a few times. The chain's CDR3 is CASSTLQGVGSYEQYF. In DNA, the CDR3 is TGTGCCAGTAGTACCTTACAGGGAGTGGGATCCTACGAGCAGTACTTC. The chain carries TRBV19 and TRBJ2-7; TRBD1 might be the D (6 bases). V gave up 4 bases and J gave up 1 base, with 17 bases separating them. The CDR3 is made up of 16 amino acids. CDR1 LNHDA and CDR2 SQIVND come from the germline V gene (reference sequence).

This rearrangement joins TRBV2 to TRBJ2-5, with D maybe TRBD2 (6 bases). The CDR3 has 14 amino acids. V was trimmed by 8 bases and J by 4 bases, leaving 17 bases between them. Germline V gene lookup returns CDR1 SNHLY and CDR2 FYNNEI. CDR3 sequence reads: CASSPGGGGETQYF. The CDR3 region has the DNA TGTGCCAGCTCTCCCGGGGGTGGAGGAGAGACCCAGTACTTC.

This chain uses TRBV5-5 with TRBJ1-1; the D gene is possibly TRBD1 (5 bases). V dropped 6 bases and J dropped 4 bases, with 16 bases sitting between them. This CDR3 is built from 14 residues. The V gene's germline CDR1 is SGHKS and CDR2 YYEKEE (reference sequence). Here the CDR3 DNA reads TGTGCCAGCATCATCCCAGCGGGGGGCACTGAAGCTTTCTTT. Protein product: CASIIPAGGTEAFF.

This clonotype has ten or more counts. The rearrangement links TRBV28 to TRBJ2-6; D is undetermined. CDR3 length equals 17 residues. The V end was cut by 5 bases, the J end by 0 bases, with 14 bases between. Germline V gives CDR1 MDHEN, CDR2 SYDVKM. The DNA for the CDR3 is TGTGCCAGCAGTACTCAACATGGCTCCTCTGGGGCCAACGTCCTGACTTTC. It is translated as CASSTQHGSSGANVLTF. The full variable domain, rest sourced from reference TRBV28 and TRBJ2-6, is DVKVTQSSRYLVKRTGEKVFLECVQDMDHENMFWYRQDPGLGLRLIYFSYDVKMKEKGDIPEGYSVSREKKERFSLILESASTNQTSMYLCASSTQHGSSGANVLTFGAGSRLTVL.

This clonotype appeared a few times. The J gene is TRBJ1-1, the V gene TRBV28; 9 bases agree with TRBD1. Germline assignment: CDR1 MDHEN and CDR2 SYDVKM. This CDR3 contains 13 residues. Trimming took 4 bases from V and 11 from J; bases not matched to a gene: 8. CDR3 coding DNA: TGTGCCAGCAGTTCGACCGGGACAGGGAATGCTTTCTTT. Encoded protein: CASSSTGTGNAFF. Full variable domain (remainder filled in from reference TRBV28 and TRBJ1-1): DVKVTQSSRYLVKRTGEKVFLECVQDMDHENMFWYRQDPGLGLRLIYFSYDVKMKEKGDIPEGYSVSREKKERFSLILESASTNQTSMYLCASSSTGTGNAFFGQGTRLTVV.

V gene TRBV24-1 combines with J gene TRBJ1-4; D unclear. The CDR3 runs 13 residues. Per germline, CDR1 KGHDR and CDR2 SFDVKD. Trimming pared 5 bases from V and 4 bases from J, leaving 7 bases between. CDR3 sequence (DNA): TGTGCCACCAGTGGCGGGAGTAATGAAAAACTGTTTTTT. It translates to CATSGGSNEKLFF.

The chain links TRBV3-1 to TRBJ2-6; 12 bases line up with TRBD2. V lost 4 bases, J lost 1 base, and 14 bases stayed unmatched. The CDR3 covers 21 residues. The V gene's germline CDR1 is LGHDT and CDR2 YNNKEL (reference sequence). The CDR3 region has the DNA TGTGCCAGCAGCCCCGCGGGGACTAGCGGGCGGGCGCTGTCTGGGGCCAACGTCCTGACTTTC. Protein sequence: CASSPAGTSGRALSGANVLTF. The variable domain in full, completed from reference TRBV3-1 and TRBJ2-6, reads DTAVSQTPKYLVTQMGNDKSIKCEQNLGHDTMYWYKQDSKKFLKIMFSYNNKELIINETVPNRFSPKSPDKAHLNLHINSLELGDSAVYFCASSPAGTSGRALSGANVLTFGAGSRLTVL.

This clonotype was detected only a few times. CDR3 nucleotide sequence: TGTGCCAGCAGTTTATTGTGGGACAAATGGCAAGAGACCCAGTACTTC. Its protein product is CASSLLWDKWQETQYF. This chain connects TRBV27 to TRBJ2-5; D possibly corresponds to TRBD1 (6 bases). V dropped 1 base and J dropped 2 bases, with 14 bases sitting between them. This CDR3 comprises 16 residues. The germline V gene has CDR1 MNHEY and CDR2 SMNVEV (reference sequence).

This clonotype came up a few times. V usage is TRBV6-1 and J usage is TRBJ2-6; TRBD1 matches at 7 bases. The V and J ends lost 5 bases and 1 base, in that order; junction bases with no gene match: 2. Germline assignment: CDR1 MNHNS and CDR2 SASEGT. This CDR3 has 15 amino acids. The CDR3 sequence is CASSMGQSGANVLTF. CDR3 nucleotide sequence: TGTGCCAGCAGTATGGGACAGTCTGGGGCCAACGTCCTGACTTTC.

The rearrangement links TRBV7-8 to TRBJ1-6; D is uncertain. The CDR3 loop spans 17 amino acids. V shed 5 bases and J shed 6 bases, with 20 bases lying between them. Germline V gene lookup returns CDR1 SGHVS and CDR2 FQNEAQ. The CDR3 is CASSRNTRARPNSPLHF. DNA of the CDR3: TGTGCCAGCAGCAGAAACACCCGGGCCCGCCCTAATTCACCCCTCCACTTT.

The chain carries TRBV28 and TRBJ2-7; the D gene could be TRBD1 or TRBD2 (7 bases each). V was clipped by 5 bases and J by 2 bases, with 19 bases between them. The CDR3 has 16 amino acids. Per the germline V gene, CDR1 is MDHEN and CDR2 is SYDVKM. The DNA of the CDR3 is TGTGCCAGCAGTCCGACGGGGAGGGGGCGAGCCTACGAGCAGTACTTC. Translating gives CASSPTGRGRAYEQYF.

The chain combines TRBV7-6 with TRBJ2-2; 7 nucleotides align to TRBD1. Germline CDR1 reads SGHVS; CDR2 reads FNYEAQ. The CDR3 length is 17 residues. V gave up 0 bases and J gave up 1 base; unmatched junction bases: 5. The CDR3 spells CASSLAQAGGNTGELFF. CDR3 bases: TGTGCCAGCAGCTTAGCCCAGGCAGGGGGGAACACCGGGGAGCTGTTTTTT. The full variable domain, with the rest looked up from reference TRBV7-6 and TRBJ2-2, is GAGVSQSPRYKVTKRGQDVALRCDPISGHVSLYWYRQALGQGPEFLTYFNYEAQQDKSGLPNDRFSAERPEGSISTLTIQRTEQRDSAMYRCASSLAQAGGNTGELFFGEGSRLTVL.

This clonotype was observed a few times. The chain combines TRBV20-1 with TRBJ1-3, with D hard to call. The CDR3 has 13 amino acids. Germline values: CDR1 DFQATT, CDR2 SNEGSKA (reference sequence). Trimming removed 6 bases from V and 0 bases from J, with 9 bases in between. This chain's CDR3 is CSADHVSGNTIYF. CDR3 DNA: TGCAGTGCCGACCACGTCTCTGGAAACACCATATATTTT.

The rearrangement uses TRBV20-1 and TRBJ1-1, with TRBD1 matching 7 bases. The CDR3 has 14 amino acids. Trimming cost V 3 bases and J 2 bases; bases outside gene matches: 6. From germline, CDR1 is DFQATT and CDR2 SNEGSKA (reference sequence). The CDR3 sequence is CSARDRPFNTEAFF. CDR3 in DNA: TGCAGTGCTAGGGACAGGCCTTTTAACACTGAAGCTTTCTTT.

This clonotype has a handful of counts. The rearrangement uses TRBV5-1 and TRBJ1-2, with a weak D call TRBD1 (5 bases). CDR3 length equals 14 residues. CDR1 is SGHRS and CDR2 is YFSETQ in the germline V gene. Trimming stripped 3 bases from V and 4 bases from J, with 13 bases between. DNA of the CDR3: TGCGCCAGCAGCTCCACCACAGACAGCTATGGCTACACCTTC. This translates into CASSSTTDSYGYTF. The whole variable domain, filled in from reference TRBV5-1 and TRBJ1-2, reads KAGVTQTPRYLIKTRGQQVTLSCSPISGHRSVSWYQQTPGQGLQFLFEYFSETQRNKGNFPGRFSGRQFSNSRSEMNVSTLELGDSALYLCASSSTTDSYGYTFGSGTRLTVV.

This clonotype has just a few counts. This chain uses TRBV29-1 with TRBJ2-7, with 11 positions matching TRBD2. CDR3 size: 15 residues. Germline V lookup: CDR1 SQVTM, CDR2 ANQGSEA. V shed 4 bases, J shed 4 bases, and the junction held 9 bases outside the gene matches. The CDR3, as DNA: TGCAGCGTTGTTTCGGTGTCTAGCGGGGGGTACGAGCAGTACTTC. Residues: CSVVSVSSGGYEQYF.